This is a list of T cell receptor beta chains from one sample in a study of neoadjuvant anti-PD-1 for oral cavity cancer. Profiled with immunoSEQ multiplex PCR; TCRdb holds only in-frame clones, not every one. The data show about 16,000 clones, roughly 78% seen once. Sequences were derived from PBMCs, sampled before nivolumab (anti-PD-1) treatment. These receptors all come from a person between 35 and 79 years old with oral cavity squamous cell carcinoma. CDR3s include the opening cysteine and the closing phenylalanine or tryptophan. The D gene is left open where the match is weak. Rows may omit the clone size; those that give it use once, few, many or a size class.

CAWSVLARTGELFF TGTGCCTGGAGCGTACTAGCGAGGACCGGGGAGCTGTTTTTT TRBJ2-2 TRBD2 NA TRBV30
CARSERDSANEKLFF TGTGCCAGAAGCGAACGGGACTCGGCTAATGAAAAACTGTTTTTT TRBJ1-4 NA NA TRBV5-3
CASSLVPAMNTEAFF TGTGCCAGCAGCTTGGTTCCAGCTATGAACACTGAAGCTTTCTTT TRBJ1-1 NA once TRBV5-6
CASSLGSGMNTGELFF TGTGCCAGCAGCTTAGGAAGCGGGATGAACACCGGGGAGCTGTTTTTT TRBJ2-2 TRBD2 NA TRBV7-3
CASSQARQAGGYGYTF TGCGCCAGCAGCCAAGCCCGACAGGCGGGCGGCTATGGCTACACCTTC TRBJ1-2 NA NA TRBV4-1
CASSPGRGYNEQFF TGTGCCAGCAGCCCGGGGCGGGGATACAATGAGCAGTTCTTC TRBJ2-1 NA NA TRBV11-2
CASSQDRNIYNEQFF TGTGCCAGCAGCCAGGACAGAAATATATACAATGAGCAGTTCTTC TRBJ2-1 NA few TRBV7-3
CASRLAGGPYEQYF TGTGCCAGCCGACTAGCGGGAGGCCCCTACGAGCAGTACTTC TRBJ2-7 TRBD2 NA TRBV10-3
CASSLWTSEKYEQFF TGTGCCAGCAGCTTGTGGACTAGCGAGAAGTATGAGCAGTTCTTC TRBJ2-1 TRBD2 NA TRBV7-9
CAWSAPDGVKNIQYF TGTGCCTGGAGTGCCCCAGACGGAGTGAAAAACATTCAGTACTTC TRBJ2-4 NA NA TRBV30
CPKRKDAYEQYF TGTCCGAAGCGGAAGGATGCCTACGAGCAGTACTTC TRBJ2-7 NA few TRBV6-1
CATSRDRGGSRKLFF TGTGCCACCAGCAGAGACAGGGGGGGATCGAGAAAACTGTTTTTT TRBJ1-4 TRBD1 NA TRBV15
CASSLGAPIGNYGYTF TGTGCCAGCAGCTTGGGGGCCCCCATCGGAAACTATGGCTACACCTTC TRBJ1-2 NA NA TRBV5-6
CASSAPLRSGANVLTF TGTGCCAGCAGCGCCCCCCTCCGGTCTGGGGCCAACGTCCTGACTTTC TRBJ2-6 NA NA TRBV5-4
CASGFIRFGGTQRYSGNTIYF TGTGCTAGTGGTTTTATTCGGTTTGGGGGAACACAACGATACTCTGGAAACACCATATATTTT TRBJ1-3 NA NA TRBV12-5
CASSLSSPNTEAFF TGTGCCAGCAGTTTATCCAGCCCAAACACTGAAGCTTTCTTT TRBJ1-1 NA NA TRBV27
CASHSPGRDGYTF TGCGCCAGTCACAGCCCGGGACGGGATGGCTACACCTTC TRBJ1-2 NA few TRBV5-1
CASNPLWASYGYTF TGTGCCAGCAACCCCCTATGGGCCAGTTATGGCTACACCTTC TRBJ1-2 NA NA TRBV2
CASSSEYQPQHF TGTGCCAGCAGCTCCGAGTATCAGCCCCAGCATTTT TRBJ1-5 NA NA TRBV7-9
CASSQGTGTGEKLFF TGCGCCAGCAGCCAAGGAACCGGGACAGGTGAAAAACTGTTTTTT TRBJ1-4 TRBD1 NA TRBV4-1
CASRPAAAQETQYF TGTGCCAGCAGACCGGCGGCAGCGCAAGAGACCCAGTACTTC TRBJ2-5 NA NA TRBV7-9
CASSFRANNYGYTF TGTGCCAGCAGTTTCAGGGCCAATAACTATGGCTACACCTTC TRBJ1-2 NA NA TRBV27
CASSHSRGSGSSGELFF TGTGCCAGCAGCCATAGTCGGGGGAGCGGGAGTTCCGGGGAGCTGTTTTTT TRBJ2-2 TRBD2 few TRBV14
CASSLGAAGPYEQYF TGTGCCAGCAGCTTGGGGGCAGCGGGGCCCTACGAGCAGTACTTC TRBJ2-7 TRBD2 few TRBV5-4
CASSLDTGRSYEQYF TGCGCCAGCAGCTTGGATACAGGGAGGTCCTACGAGCAGTACTTC TRBJ2-7 NA once TRBV5-1
CAISPTGMNTEAFF TGTGCCATCAGCCCGACAGGGATGAACACTGAAGCTTTCTTT TRBJ1-1 TRBD1 NA TRBV10-3
CAWSVKRSSYNEQFF TGTGCCTGGAGTGTTAAGCGGAGCTCCTACAATGAGCAGTTCTTC TRBJ2-1 NA NA TRBV30
CAYSRVDTQYF TGTGCCTACTCCCGGGTAGATACGCAGTATTTT TRBJ2-3 NA once TRBV30
CASSKAPTGPSTDTQYF TGTGCCAGCAGCAAAGCGCCGACAGGGCCATCCACAGATACGCAGTATTTT TRBJ2-3 NA NA TRBV21-1
CASSPVSGADTQYF TGTGCCAGCAGTCCCGTTAGCGGGGCAGATACGCAGTATTTT TRBJ2-3 TRBD2 NA TRBV2